A selection of T cell receptor beta chains follows, all from one sample in a study of shared clonotypes between healthy human individuals. The method was immunoSEQ multiplex PCR; TCRdb's version includes in-frame clones alone and lacks a portion of them. The repertoire holds about 2 million clones, with about 95% as singletons. Sequencing was done on a sample of naive CD8+ T cells sorted from blood. The origin of the receptors is a man aged 18 to 29 in good health. The CDR3 runs from the conserved cysteine through the conserved F or W. Each record gives: CDR3 DNA, CDR3 protein, V gene, J gene, D gene, clone size. A D gene is named only where the DNA matches it firmly. Size is omitted from some rows. Given values are once, few, many or a class for expanded clones.

CDR3nt: TGTGCCAGCAGTCCGACAGGGGGCGGGTTCTATGGCTACACCTTC
CDR3aa: CASSPTGGGFYGYTF
v_gene: TRBV6-6
j_gene: TRBJ1-2
d_gene: TRBD1
abundance: once

CDR3nt: TGCAGCGTTTTAACCGGGGTATACTACGAGCAGTACTTC
CDR3aa: CSVLTGVYYEQYF
v_gene: TRBV29-1
j_gene: TRBJ2-7
d_gene: -
abundance: -

CDR3nt: TGTGCCAGCAGCTTGGGACAGGGGGCAGACGAGCAGTACTTC
CDR3aa: CASSLGQGADEQYF
v_gene: TRBV5-8
j_gene: TRBJ2-7
d_gene: TRBD1
abundance: once

CDR3nt: TGCGCCAGCAGCCAAGAGAACGGATGGCTGGCTTTCTTT
CDR3aa: CASSQENGWLAFF
v_gene: TRBV4-1
j_gene: TRBJ1-1
d_gene: -
abundance: once

CDR3nt: TGTGCCAGCAGTCGCCGTGAGCAGTACTTC
CDR3aa: CASSRREQYF
v_gene: TRBV2
j_gene: TRBJ2-7
d_gene: -
abundance: -

CDR3nt: TGTGCCAGCAGCCTAATAGCGGGGGGGCTTGAGATTGAGCAGTTCTTC
CDR3aa: CASSLIAGGLEIEQFF
v_gene: TRBV11-2
j_gene: TRBJ2-1
d_gene: TRBD2
abundance: -

CDR3nt: TGTGCCAGCAGCGTAGATAGCGGGGGGGAGCAGTATTTT
CDR3aa: CASSVDSGGEQYF
v_gene: TRBV9
j_gene: TRBJ2-3
d_gene: TRBD2
abundance: -

CDR3nt: TGTGCCAGCAGCCCAGGTCGCCTAGCGGGAGTGTCTGAGCAGTACTTC
CDR3aa: CASSPGRLAGVSEQYF
v_gene: TRBV7-9
j_gene: TRBJ2-7
d_gene: TRBD2
abundance: -

CDR3nt: TGTGCCAGCAGCTTTTGGGACAGCAATCAGCCCCAGCATTTT
CDR3aa: CASSFWDSNQPQHF
v_gene: TRBV7-9
j_gene: TRBJ1-5
d_gene: -
abundance: -

CDR3nt: TGCGCCAGCAGCTTGGCGGGACGGGCACAAGAGACCCAGTACTTC
CDR3aa: CASSLAGRAQETQYF
v_gene: TRBV5-1
j_gene: TRBJ2-5
d_gene: -
abundance: -

CDR3nt: TGTGCCAGCACGGCCTTCTTAGCCAAAAACATTCAGTACTTC
CDR3aa: CASTAFLAKNIQYF
v_gene: TRBV2
j_gene: TRBJ2-4
d_gene: -
abundance: -

CDR3nt: TGTGCCAGCAGCCGAACAGGTTTGAACACTGAAGCTTTCTTT
CDR3aa: CASSRTGLNTEAFF
v_gene: TRBV7-6
j_gene: TRBJ1-1
d_gene: -
abundance: -

CDR3nt: TGTGCCAGCAATGTTGGACAGGTCTACGAGCAGTACTTC
CDR3aa: CASNVGQVYEQYF
v_gene: TRBV25-1
j_gene: TRBJ2-7
d_gene: TRBD1
abundance: once

CDR3nt: TGCGCCAGCAGCCAAGACAAGGCTGCCTACAATGAGCAGTTCTTC
CDR3aa: CASSQDKAAYNEQFF
v_gene: TRBV4-3
j_gene: TRBJ2-1
d_gene: -
abundance: -

CDR3nt: TGTGCCAGCTCACCAGACAGAGACACTGAAGCTTTCTTT
CDR3aa: CASSPDRDTEAFF
v_gene: TRBV18
j_gene: TRBJ1-1
d_gene: -
abundance: -

CDR3nt: TGTGCCAGCAGCGGTAGCGGGAGTCGGGGGTCGAGATCCTACAATGAGCAGTTCTTC
CDR3aa: CASSGSGSRGSRSYNEQFF
v_gene: TRBV9
j_gene: TRBJ2-1
d_gene: TRBD2
abundance: -

CDR3nt: TGTGCCAGCTCCCTATCGGGGGAAAGCTACGAGCAGTACTTC
CDR3aa: CASSLSGESYEQYF
v_gene: TRBV6-5
j_gene: TRBJ2-7
d_gene: -
abundance: -

CDR3nt: TGTGCCAGCAGCCCAACGACGCCGGGTAAGGGATCACCCCTCCACTTT
CDR3aa: CASSPTTPGKGSPLHF
v_gene: TRBV28
j_gene: TRBJ1-6
d_gene: -
abundance: -

CDR3nt: TGTGCCAGCAGCTCGGCCCTACTAGCGGGAGGGGATACGCAGTATTTT
CDR3aa: CASSSALLAGGDTQYF
v_gene: TRBV5-6
j_gene: TRBJ2-3
d_gene: TRBD2
abundance: -

CDR3nt: TGTGCCAGCAGCTTAGCGGGGGATCGTAACTATGGCTACACCTTC
CDR3aa: CASSLAGDRNYGYTF
v_gene: TRBV13
j_gene: TRBJ1-2
d_gene: -
abundance: -

CDR3nt: TGTGCCAGCAGTTCCCGGATCGGGACAGGGACGAACACTGAAGCTTTCTTT
CDR3aa: CASSSRIGTGTNTEAFF
v_gene: TRBV28
j_gene: TRBJ1-1
d_gene: TRBD1
abundance: -

CDR3nt: TGTGCCAGCAAGACTCCAACCGGGGAGCTGTTTTTT
CDR3aa: CASKTPTGELFF
v_gene: TRBV28
j_gene: TRBJ2-2
d_gene: -
abundance: -

CDR3nt: TGCGCCAGCAGCTTAGTAAGTGGATTCTCCTACGAGCAGTACTTC
CDR3aa: CASSLVSGFSYEQYF
v_gene: TRBV5-1
j_gene: TRBJ2-7
d_gene: -
abundance: -

CDR3nt: TGCGCCAGCAGCCAAGATGGGGACTACAACACCGGGGAGCTGTTTTTT
CDR3aa: CASSQDGDYNTGELFF
v_gene: TRBV4-1
j_gene: TRBJ2-2
d_gene: TRBD2
abundance: -

CDR3nt: TGTGCCACCAGCAGAGATAGGGGCAATCAGCCCCAGCATTTT
CDR3aa: CATSRDRGNQPQHF
v_gene: TRBV15
j_gene: TRBJ1-5
d_gene: -
abundance: -

CDR3nt: TGCGCCAGCAGCCAAGGCTCGGGACTAGCGCTAAACTACGAGCAGTACTTC
CDR3aa: CASSQGSGLALNYEQYF
v_gene: TRBV4-1
j_gene: TRBJ2-7
d_gene: TRBD2
abundance: -

CDR3nt: TGTGCCAGTAGGGCTCCGGTGCAGGGTGAATATGGCTACACCTTC
CDR3aa: CASRAPVQGEYGYTF
v_gene: TRBV19
j_gene: TRBJ1-2
d_gene: -
abundance: -

CDR3nt: TGTGCCAGCAGTTTATCCGGGCCAGAGACCCAGTACTTC
CDR3aa: CASSLSGPETQYF
v_gene: TRBV27
j_gene: TRBJ2-5
d_gene: -
abundance: -

CDR3nt: TGTGCCAGCAGTGATAGCCCTTACGAGCAGTACTTC
CDR3aa: CASSDSPYEQYF
v_gene: TRBV2
j_gene: TRBJ2-7
d_gene: -
abundance: -